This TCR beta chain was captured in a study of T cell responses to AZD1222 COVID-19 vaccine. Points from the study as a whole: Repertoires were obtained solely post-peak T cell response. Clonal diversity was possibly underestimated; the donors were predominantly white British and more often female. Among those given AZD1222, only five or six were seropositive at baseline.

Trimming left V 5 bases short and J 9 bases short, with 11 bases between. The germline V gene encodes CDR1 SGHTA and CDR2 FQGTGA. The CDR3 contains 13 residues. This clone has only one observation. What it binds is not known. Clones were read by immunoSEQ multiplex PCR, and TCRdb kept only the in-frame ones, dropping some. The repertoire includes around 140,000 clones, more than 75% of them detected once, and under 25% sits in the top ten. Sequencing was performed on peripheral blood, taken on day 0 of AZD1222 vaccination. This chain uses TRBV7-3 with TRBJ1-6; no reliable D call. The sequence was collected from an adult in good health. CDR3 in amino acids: CASSPSEGSPLHF. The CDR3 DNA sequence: TGTGCCAGCAGCCCGTCAGAGGGTTCACCCCTCCACTTT.